The source of this T cell receptor beta chain is a study of blood T cell repertoires in COVID-19. Background on the study: PBMCs, B-cell-depleted T cells, or T cells were the source of the cDNA or gDNA that made up the material.

Germline loops: CDR1 SGHDN, CDR2 FVKESK. The CDR3 is 15 amino acids. The V gene end was trimmed by 4 bases and the J gene end by 5 bases; junction bases not matched to a gene: 8. Libraries were prepared by immunoSEQ multiplex PCR; TCRdb keeps only in-frame clonotypes and omits some of them. The sample lists about 150,000 clones, 65% to 90% occurring once. Those enrolled in Seattle joined during active infection and were followed longitudinally afterward. The TCR was taken from a woman aged 55-70 years with COVID-19, enrolled during active disease. The V gene is TRBV14, the J gene TRBJ1-2, with TRBD1 matching 9 bases. Sample: peripheral blood. CDR3 sequence: CASSRVTGQGYGYTF. In nucleotides, the CDR3 is TGTGCCAGCAGCCGGGTAACGGGACAGGGATATGGCTACACCTTC.